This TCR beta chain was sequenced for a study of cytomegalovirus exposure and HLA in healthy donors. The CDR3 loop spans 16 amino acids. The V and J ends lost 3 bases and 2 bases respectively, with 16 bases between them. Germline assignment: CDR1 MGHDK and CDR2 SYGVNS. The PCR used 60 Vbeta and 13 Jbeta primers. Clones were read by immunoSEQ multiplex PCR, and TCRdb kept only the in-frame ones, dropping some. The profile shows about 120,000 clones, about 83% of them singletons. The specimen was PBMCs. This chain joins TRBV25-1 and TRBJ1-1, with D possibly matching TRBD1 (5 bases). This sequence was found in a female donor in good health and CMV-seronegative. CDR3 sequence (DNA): TGTGCCAGCAGTGACTCAACGACAGTTTTCAACACTGAAGCTTTCTTT. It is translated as CASSDSTTVFNTEAFF.